This T cell receptor (beta chain) was profiled in a study of cytomegalovirus exposure and HLA in healthy donors. Regarding the study as a whole: An analysis was carried out later, and it reportedly showed fewer N-insertions in an Asian-associated ancestry cluster than the approximately 610-donor mean. Sequencing had likely introduced a cluster of highly shared sequence variants as an artifact.

In the case of this clone: The antigen is undetermined.

V was pared by 0 bases and J by 8 bases, with 6 bases of the junction left unmatched. Germline assignment: CDR1 SEHNR and CDR2 FQNEAQ (reference sequence). The CDR3 is 15 residues long. Primers for the PCR totalled 60 Vbeta and 13 Jbeta. The protocol was immunoSEQ multiplex PCR, while the TCRdb copy is restricted to in-frame clones and leaves out a portion. The sample includes about 200,000 clones, approximately 80% seen only once; the top ten take about 1.7%. The clonotype comes from a man in his fifties in good health and CMV-seronegative. The material sequenced was PBMCs. The rearrangement joins TRBV7-9 to TRBJ2-1; TRBD2 matches 8 bases. CDR3 coding DNA: TGTGCCAGCAGCTTAGCGGGGACTAGTAATCATGAGCAGTTCTTC. Amino acid sequence: CASSLAGTSNHEQFF.